This passage covers 8 T cell receptor beta chains from one sample sequenced in a study of vaccination and CD4 T cells after COVID-19. With the Oncomine TCR Beta short-read assay, DNA from cultured CD4+ T cells was sequenced. TCRdb called the PCR reads again in MiXCR, with one record for every CDR3 protein. In the table there are around 15,000 distinct CDR3 sequences, around 30% of which are singletons. Treatment reported: 10-day PBMC culture with coronavirus spike peptide pools or control peptides (ViraFEST assay). No antigens are known for them. The specimen sequenced was cultured CD4+ T cells from blood. All receptors derive from a human donor with COVID-19.

Only a few counts were recorded for this clonotype. This chain links TRBV10-2 with TRBJ2-7; 10 positions agree with TRBD1. V gave up 2 bases and J gave up 4 bases; unmatched junction bases: 5. Germline CDR1 is WSHSY and CDR2 is SAAADI. CDR3 size: 15 residues. The CDR3, as DNA: TGCGCCAGCAGTGAGCGGACAGGGGGTCCTTACGAGCAGTACTTC. This encodes CASSERTGGPYEQYF.

The chain is built from TRBV11-2 and TRBJ2-7; 7 positions match TRBD1. The CDR3 contains 15 residues. Trimming removed 4 bases from V and 2 bases from J; junction bases left unmatched: 8. Looked up from germline, CDR1 is SGHAT and CDR2 is FQNNGV. As DNA, the CDR3 is TGTGCCAGCAGCTCATACAGGGGATTGGCCTACGAGCAGTACTTC. It yields the protein CASSSYRGLAYEQYF.

This clonotype was found a few times. The rearrangement links TRBV7-6 to TRBJ1-2; 10 nucleotides align to TRBD1. CDR1 and CDR2 (germline): SGHVS, FNYEAQ. With 4 bases clipped from V and 5 bases from J, the junction kept 13 bases outside the gene matches. The CDR3 loop spans 17 amino acids. The CDR3 region is CASSCPPGQGFRYGYTF. CDR3 nucleotides: TGTGCCAGCAGCTGTCCCCCGGGACAGGGGTTCAGGTATGGCTACACCTTC.

This clonotype was detected only once. The chain uses TRBV11-1 and TRBJ2-7, with 7 bases fitting TRBD1. The CDR3 is 15 residues long. After removal of 4 bases from V and 2 bases from J, the junction contained 8 bases not matched to a gene. Germline lookup yields CDR1 SGHAT and CDR2 FQDESV (reference sequence). CDR3 coding DNA: TGTGCCAGCAGCTCGGGACAGCCTTTAGCCTACGAGCAGTACTTC. It specifies CASSSGQPLAYEQYF.

This clonotype was counted a few times. The chain joins TRBV6-1 to TRBJ2-7; 8 nucleotides match TRBD1. This CDR3 region has 15 residues. The V gene end was trimmed by 4 bases and the J gene end by 5 bases; junction bases not matched to a gene: 10. Germline values: CDR1 MNHNS, CDR2 SASEGT. Written as DNA, the CDR3 is TGTGCCAGCAGTGTTGGTCGCAGGGGGCAACACGAGCAGTACTTC. Translated: CASSVGRRGQHEQYF.

This clonotype was found a few times. CDR3 in amino acids: CATARQINQPQHF. DNA of the CDR3: TGTGCCACCGCCCGACAGATTAATCAGCCCCAGCATTTT. The chain combines TRBV15 with TRBJ1-5; weak D call: TRBD1 (5 bases). This CDR3 spans 13 amino acids. Trimming removed 8 bases from V and 4 bases from J, with 12 bases in between. Germline CDR1 and CDR2: LNHNV and YYDKDF (reference sequence).

There are a few counts of this clonotype. The chain links TRBV24-1 to TRBJ1-6; 7 nucleotides agree with TRBD1. The CDR3 contains 14 residues. Germline assignment: CDR1 KGHDR and CDR2 SFDVKD. V dropped 2 bases and J dropped 7; count of bases not matched to a gene: 1. The CDR3 DNA sequence: TGTGCCACCAGTGATTCGGGACAGAATTCACCCCTCCACTTT. Amino acids: CATSDSGQNSPLHF.

This clonotype was seen only once. The chain has TRBV12-3 or TRBV12-4 and TRBJ1-5, with D possibly TRBD1 on 5 matching bases. The CDR3 covers 16 residues. Between the trimmed V and J ends, which lost 3 bases and 4 bases, there was a span of 16 bases. The CDR3 protein is CASSFGGGKPNQPQHF. The CDR3 DNA is TGTGCCAGCAGTTTCGGGGGGGGAAAACCTAATCAGCCCCAGCATTTT.